Shown below are 28 T cell receptor beta chains from a single sample sequenced in a study of vaccination effects on CD4 cells after COVID-19. The method was immunoSEQ multiplex PCR; TCRdb's version includes in-frame clones alone and lacks a portion of them. This table has 78,000 or so clones, 60% to 85% appearing once. The antigens these receptors bind are not known. Before sequencing took place, the ViraFEST assay used viral peptide pools to expand antigen-specific CD4+ T cells. Scientists isolated CD4+ T cells after a roughly 9-day culture period ended. All vaccine recipients tested negative for nucleocapsid antibodies and had never contracted SARS-CoV-2 infection. Sequencing used CD4+ T cells from PBMCs cultured with SARS-CoV-2 spike peptides, obtained before COVID-19 vaccination. These TCRs come from a human donor who received a COVID-19 vaccine.

This clone was seen a handful of times. The J gene is TRBJ2-1, the V gene TRBV4-1; TRBD2 might be the D (6 bases). V shed 1 base and J shed 3 bases, with 13 bases lying between them. Germline CDR1 MGHRA, CDR2 YSYEKL. The CDR3 has 16 residues. The CDR3 nucleotides read TGCGCCAGCAGCCAAGTCCGTTCCGGGGGCTACAATGAGCAGTTCTTC. This encodes CASSQVRSGGYNEQFF.

The chain couples TRBV7-9 to TRBJ1-5; D remains unclear. V was cut by 1 base and J by 6 bases, with 13 bases left in between. Germline V gene lookup returns CDR1 SEHNR and CDR2 FQNEAQ (reference sequence). The CDR3 runs to 15 residues. The CDR3 reads CASSLGGFTGQPQHF. The CDR3 DNA reads as TGTGCCAGCAGCTTAGGGGGTTTCACCGGTCAGCCCCAGCATTTT.

This chain links TRBV6-2 or TRBV6-3 with TRBJ1-5; D unclear. This CDR3 spans 15 amino acids. Between the trimmed V and J ends, which lost 2 bases and 0 bases, there was a span of 8 bases. CDR1 MNHEY and CDR2 SVGEGT come from the germline V gene. CDR3 amino acids: CASSYLGYSNQPQHF. The CDR3 DNA follows: TGTGCCAGCAGTTACCTGGGGTATAGCAATCAGCCCCAGCATTTT.

The chain carries TRBV4-1 and TRBJ2-1; no reliable D call. In germline, CDR1 is MGHRA, CDR2 YSYEKL. Trimming shortened V by 4 bases and J by 8 bases, and 18 bases separated the two germline ends. CDR3 length equals 15 residues. CDR3 amino acids: CASSPPRPPTDEQFF. For the CDR3, the DNA is TGCGCCAGCAGCCCCCCGAGACCCCCGACCGATGAGCAGTTCTTC.

This chain connects TRBV18 to TRBJ2-6; 10 positions agree with TRBD1. Germline CDR1 reads KGHSH; CDR2 reads LQKENI. The CDR3 sequence is 17 residues long. The trim removed 4 bases at V and 1 base at J, leaving 4 bases unmatched. The CDR3 loop is CASSRQGAGSGANVLTF. CDR3 nucleotides: TGTGCCAGCTCACGACAGGGGGCAGGATCTGGGGCCAACGTCCTGACTTTC.

Only a few counts were recorded for this clone. This chain joins TRBV11-2 and TRBJ1-1; D perhaps matches TRBD1 (5 bases). Per germline, CDR1 SGHAT and CDR2 FQNNGV. V lost 0 bases and J lost 4, with 21 bases in between. The CDR3 loop spans 18 amino acids. The CDR3 nucleotides read TGTGCCAGCAGCTTAGAGATTGGCAGGGTGGCGGGTACCACTGAAGCTTTCTTT. Its protein is CASSLEIGRVAGTTEAFF.

This clone was counted between two and nine times. This chain links TRBV28 with TRBJ1-2, with 9 bases lining up with TRBD1. Germline CDR1 and CDR2: MDHEN and SYDVKM. The CDR3 has 15 amino acids. J lost 8 bases, V lost 5 bases, and 12 bases had no gene match. In nucleotides, the CDR3 is TGTGCCAGCAGTGGACCGACAGGGGGTTACCACGGCTACACCTTC. Encoded protein: CASSGPTGGYHGYTF.

This chain joins TRBV24-1 and TRBJ1-5, with D possibly being TRBD1 (5 bases). This CDR3 spans 15 amino acids. Trimming shortened V by 5 bases and J by 3 bases, and 13 bases separated the two germline ends. Germline CDR1 reads KGHDR; CDR2 reads SFDVKD. DNA for the CDR3: TGTGCCACCAGTGCCGGGGCGGGGATCAATCAGCCCCAGCATTTT. It is translated as CATSAGAGINQPQHF.

The rearrangement uses TRBV19 and TRBJ2-5, with D hard to call. CDR1 LNHDA and CDR2 SQIVND come from the germline V gene (reference sequence). The CDR3 runs to 16 residues. With 8 bases removed from V and 2 bases from J, the gap between germline ends came to 21 bases. DNA for the CDR3: TGTGCCAGTCACACCAAGAAACGCGGCAAGCAAGAGACCCAGTACTTC. The encoded protein is CASHTKKRGKQETQYF.

This rearrangement joins TRBV13 to TRBJ1-2; 7 bases are shared with TRBD1. CDR1 is PRHDT and CDR2 is FYEKMQ in the germline V gene (reference sequence). Trimming took 2 bases from V and 4 from J; bases not matched to a gene: 4. The CDR3 sequence is 14 residues long. The CDR3 is CASSLWGQLYGYTF. The CDR3 coding sequence is TGTGCCAGCAGCTTATGGGGACAGCTCTATGGCTACACCTTC.

The chain carries TRBV6-1 and TRBJ1-1; D is perhaps TRBD1 (5 bases). Deletions cut 3 bases from V and 1 base from J, with 6 bases between. Germline loops: CDR1 MNHNS, CDR2 SASEGT. This CDR3 spans 13 amino acids. The CDR3 DNA reads TGTGCCAGCAGTGACGGACAGAACACTGAAGCTTTCTTT. This gives the protein CASSDGQNTEAFF.

V gene TRBV7-9 combines with J gene TRBJ2-2; D might be TRBD1 (6 bases). The CDR3 length is 14 residues. Per the germline V gene, CDR1 is SEHNR and CDR2 is FQNEAQ (reference sequence). V lost 0 bases, J lost 4 bases, and 6 bases lay in between. CDR3 coding DNA: TGTGCCAGCAGCTTAGCGGGGGCCACCGGGGAGCTGTTTTTT. Amino acid sequence: CASSLAGATGELFF.

This chain links TRBV2 with TRBJ2-2; 8 nucleotides align to TRBD1. CDR3 length equals 14 residues. Germline values: CDR1 SNHLY, CDR2 FYNNEI. V dropped 7 bases and J dropped 4; count of bases not matched to a gene: 5. The CDR3 region is CASKGQGRTGELFF. The CDR3 coding sequence is TGTGCCAGCAAAGGACAGGGTCGCACCGGGGAGCTGTTTTTT.

The chain couples TRBV7-3 to TRBJ2-1; 8 bases line up with TRBD2. V shed 2 bases, J shed 2 bases, and the junction held 2 bases outside the gene matches. Per germline, CDR1 SGHTA and CDR2 FQGTGA. The CDR3 length is 15 residues. The DNA for the CDR3 is TGTGCCAGCAGCTTAGGCGGGGGGACCTACAATGAGCAGTTCTTC. Translation: CASSLGGGTYNEQFF.

The rearrangement uses TRBV6-5 and TRBJ1-2; D possibly corresponds to TRBD1 (5 bases). From germline, CDR1 is MNHEY and CDR2 SVGAGI. Trimming took off 7 bases at V and 3 bases at J, with 15 bases between the two ends. This CDR3 region has 14 residues. The DNA for the CDR3 is TGTGCCAGCACTTTTCGACAGTCCTACTATGGCTACACCTTC. Its translation is CASTFRQSYYGYTF.

The chain joins TRBV9 to TRBJ1-6; D remains ambiguous. CDR3 size: 17 residues. The V end lost 0 bases, the J end lost 0 bases, and 10 bases lay between the germline ends. Germline CDR1 and CDR2: SGDLS and YYNGEE. The CDR3 is CASSVAWGSSYNSPLHF. Written as DNA, the CDR3 is TGTGCCAGCAGCGTAGCTTGGGGATCCTCCTATAATTCACCCCTCCACTTT.

This chain's CDR3 is CASSQGPGRSTDTQYF. DNA for the CDR3: TGCGCCAGCAGCCAAGGTCCGGGACGGAGCACAGATACGCAGTATTTT. The rearrangement joins TRBV4-1 to TRBJ2-3; D could derive from TRBD1 or TRBD2 (5 bases each). V was cut by 1 base and J by 0 bases, with 11 bases left in between. This CDR3 region has 16 residues. Germline CDR1 is MGHRA and CDR2 is YSYEKL.

This clone has a handful of counts. This chain links TRBV29-1 with TRBJ1-2, with no clear D. The CDR3 consists of 12 residues. Germline CDR1 is SQVTM and CDR2 is ANQGSEA. V gave up 4 bases and J gave up 2 bases, with 8 bases separating them. CDR3: CSVVTYNYGYTF. The CDR3 DNA reads TGCAGCGTTGTGACATACAACTATGGCTACACCTTC.

The rearrangement uses TRBV7-2 and TRBJ2-1; D may be TRBD2 (5 bases). Germline CDR1 and CDR2: SGHTA and FQGNSA. CDR3 length: 16 amino acids. V lost 1 base and J lost 6, with 16 bases in between. Here the CDR3 DNA reads TGTGCCAGCAGCTTAGGGACGGGGTCTACCTCCAATGAGCAGTTCTTC. Translation: CASSLGTGSTSNEQFF.

The V gene is TRBV6-5, the J gene TRBJ1-5; the D is unclear. The CDR3 length is 13 residues. Trimming shortened V by 0 bases and J by 3 bases, and 3 bases separated the two germline ends. Germline CDR1 MNHEY, CDR2 SVGAGI. The CDR3 region is CASSYSNNQPQHF. The CDR3 bases are TGTGCCAGCAGTTACTCGAACAATCAGCCCCAGCATTTT.

The chain employs TRBV14 and TRBJ1-1; D uncertain. V was shortened by 8 bases and J by 1 base, with 8 bases between the two germline ends. The CDR3 spans 12 residues. The germline V gene encodes CDR1 SGHDN and CDR2 FVKESK. The CDR3 sequence is CASGLSNTEAFF. The CDR3 nucleotides read TGTGCCAGCGGGCTCTCGAACACTGAAGCTTTCTTT.

The J gene is TRBJ2-7, the V gene TRBV6-5; TRBD1 might be the D (6 bases). The germline V and J ends were trimmed by 2 bases and 4 bases, with 12 bases remaining between them. The CDR3 has 14 amino acids. From germline, CDR1 is MNHEY and CDR2 SVGAGI. The CDR3 protein is CASSYVGQRYEQYV. In nucleotides, the CDR3 is TGTGCCAGCAGTTACGTTGGACAGAGATACGAGCAGTACGTC.

V is TRBV27 and J is TRBJ2-7, with 9 bases lining up with TRBD1. From germline, CDR1 is MNHEY and CDR2 SMNVEV (reference sequence). V dropped 5 bases and J dropped 6; count of bases not matched to a gene: 5. The CDR3 extends over 13 amino acids. CDR3 in DNA: TGTGCCAGCAGTCGGGACAGGGTTTCCGAGCAGTACGTC. Its protein product is CASSRDRVSEQYV.

This CDR3 reads CASSPGVKETQYF. The CDR3 DNA is TGTGCCAGCTCACCCGGGGTAAAAGAGACCCAGTACTTC. The genes are TRBV18 and TRBJ2-5; D perhaps matches TRBD2 (5 bases). The V and J ends lost 3 bases and 3 bases respectively, with 8 bases between them. CDR3 size: 13 residues. The germline gives CDR1 KGHSH, CDR2 LQKENI.

The rearrangement uses TRBV5-1 and TRBJ1-2, with TRBD1 as a possible D gene (5 bases). The CDR3 contains 12 residues. Trimming took 6 bases from V and 4 from J, leaving 10 bases between them. Germline CDR1 SGHRS, CDR2 YFSETQ. The CDR3 bases are TGCGCCAGCAACGGGGGTGGCTATGGCTACACCTTC. This sequence encodes CASNGGGYGYTF. Variable domain in full (rest from reference TRBV5-1 and TRBJ1-2): KAGVTQTPRYLIKTRGQQVTLSCSPISGHRSVSWYQQTPGQGLQFLFEYFSETQRNKGNFPGRFSGRQFSNSRSEMNVSTLELGDSALYLCASNGGGYGYTFGSGTRLTVV.

A word on this clone: Other DNA sequences in this specimen translate into the identical CDR3. The chain links TRBV3-1 (or the pseudogene TRBV3-2) to TRBJ1-6; weak D call: TRBD1 (5 bases). Trimming left V 2 bases short and J 6 bases short, with 11 bases between. The length of the CDR3 is 15 residues. Per germline, CDR1 LGHDT and CDR2 YNNKEL (reference sequence). DNA for the CDR3: TGTGCCAGCAGCCAAACCGGGACGGTTAATTCACCCCTCCACTTT. As protein: CASSQTGTVNSPLHF.

This chain connects TRBV4-3 to TRBJ2-4, with TRBD2 as a possible D gene (7 bases). From germline, CDR1 is LGHNA and CDR2 YSLEER. The V end was cut by 2 bases, the J end by 8 bases, with 13 bases between. This CDR3 is built from 14 residues. The CDR3 reads CASSQTRGRDIQYF. CDR3 coding DNA: TGCGCCAGCAGCCAAACGAGGGGGAGGGACATTCAGTACTTC.

CDR3 in amino acids: CASRRTSGGADTQYF. The CDR3, as DNA: TGTGCCAGCAGACGTACTAGCGGGGGTGCAGATACGCAGTATTTT. The J gene is TRBJ2-3, the V gene TRBV6-4; TRBD2 aligns across 11 bases. Looked up from germline, CDR1 is MRHNA and CDR2 is SNTAGT. The CDR3 runs to 15 residues. V shed 6 bases and J 4 bases; nucleotides not matched to a gene: 6.